A single TCR beta chain is shown here with its context. Its antigen is unknown. It has no much larger one-base neighbor in the sample; base qualities were not kept. The entry originates in a study of blood T cell repertoires in COVID-19 (dated by TCRdb to 2019 to 2021). Background for the entire study: Collaborator samples came from the United States, Italy and Spain and covered acute and convalescent phases of COVID-19. The prospective study material was composed of cDNA or gDNA derived from T cells, B-cell-depleted T cells, or PBMCs. HLA class I and class II types, where available, came from metadata supplied by the sample provider rather than from assay-based typing. Sample metadata almost always included a de-identified subject ID, COVID-19 status, age in years and sex. A freely available public database, intended as a resource for researchers studying the immune response to SARS-CoV-2, is where the repertoires were released. The samples were drawn from the first 160 participants of the ongoing ImmuneRACE study and from over 950 subjects provided by 6 global collaborators. The dataset comprised deeply sampled blood TCRbeta repertoires from subjects exposed to, actively infected with, or recovered from COVID-19. The paper as a whole reports these results and caveats: Clinical and demographic metadata were provided uncurated, with the amount varying by source and participant.

The junction shows trimming of 2 bases on V and 4 bases on J, plus 12 bases between the germline ends. The CDR3 numbers 15 residues from cysteine through phenylalanine. Just CDR3 DNA is preserved here, 45 bases in frame from base 1. Sequences SGHTA (CDR1) and FQGNSA (CDR2) are obtained from the germline V gene. In Seattle, one collaborating source enrolled patients while the infection was active and tracked those patients longitudinally over the course of disease. Whole blood was collected in K2EDTA tubes by collaborating institutions according to the institutions' own protocols. For TCRbeta analysis, collaborator samples were shipped as frozen whole blood, as isolated PBMCs, or as DNA extracted from either sample type. TCRbeta CDR3 regions were amplified from genomic DNA by means of the immunoSEQ Assay, a bias-controlled multiplex PCR. Per the authors' processing: Nucleated cell counts per sample were estimated from amplification of reference gene primers within the assay. Sequence reads were collapsed and filtered to measure the absolute abundance of every unique TCRbeta CDR3 rearrangement. For each sample, productive Simpson clonality was calculated as the square root of Simpson's diversity index over productive rearrangements. TCRdb limited this immuneACCESS table to in-frame rearrangements with V and J called. A share of clones is missing; checked studies link under half to unresolved V genes, and the rest is unexplained. V, J and clone size reflect that table, while D and trimming were determined from the DNA. Across this sample there are hundreds of thousands of clones, with about 90% seen only once. The ten largest clones add up to about 6% of the sample.

The sample comprised peripheral blood. The sequence was obtained from a woman between 45 and 60 years old with COVID-19, enrolled during active disease. The rearranged segments are TRBV7-2 and TRBJ1-3; TRBD1 might be the D gene, on 5 matching bases. DNA sequence: TGTGCCAGCAGCTTAAACCAGGGCGGAGGAAACACCATATATTTT. Translated, this is CASSLNQGGGNTIYF.